A selection of T cell receptor beta chains follows, all from one sample in a study of OX40 agonist ivuxolimab in advanced cancers. Assay used: immunoSEQ multiplex PCR; TCRdb lists only in-frame clones, some missing. The table includes 42,000 or so clones, 80% to 90% detected once. The material was CD4+ or CD8+ T cells sorted from blood, obtained in a trial of the OX40 agonist ivuxolimab. The receptors here all came from an adult with an advanced solid tumor such as melanoma, head and neck, liver or kidney cancer. Both conserved end residues are part of each CDR3. Rows may omit the clone size; those that give it use once, few, many or a size class.

j_gene	abundance	v_gene	CDR3aa
TRBJ2-2	.	TRBV4-2	CASGGGTNTGELFF
TRBJ2-7	few	TRBV7-9	CASSFGSSYEQYF
TRBJ2-5	.	TRBV11-3	CASSSRGETQYF
TRBJ2-1	.	TRBV10-3	CAISESQGVYNEQFF
TRBJ1-1	.	TRBV4-3	CASSQDSGANTEAFF
TRBJ1-1	.	TRBV6-4	CASKPTGHTEAFF
TRBJ1-5	.	TRBV7-6	CASSLEGRGGQPQHF
TRBJ2-1	once	TRBV7-6	CASSKALNGEQFF
TRBJ2-1	.	TRBV19	CASSIDSELAGGRAYNEQFF
TRBJ2-5	.	TRBV11-2	CASSFGLAGGGTMETQYF
TRBJ2-1	.	TRBV15	CATSGRGGGLDEQFF
TRBJ2-7	.	TRBV6-1	CASTQSIIFYEQYF
TRBJ1-2	few	TRBV9	CASSRNLEANYGYTF
TRBJ1-4	.	TRBV5-5	CASSFQQGREKLFF
TRBJ2-3	.	TRBV7-8	CASSLSVIGTDTQYF
TRBJ2-2	.	TRBV5-5	CASSLRVANTGELFF
TRBJ2-7	.	TRBV5-1	CASSLGQGNNEQYF
TRBJ1-1	.	TRBV13	CASSLAAGPLTF
TRBJ1-1	.	TRBV11-3	CASSPTPGQGVTEAFF
TRBJ1-2	.	TRBV6-1	CASSGNSIGANYGYTF
TRBJ2-5	once	TRBV2	CASSVEVLETQYF
TRBJ1-2	.	TRBV4-1	CASSQSHIYGYTF
TRBJ2-3	once	TRBV28	CASSFPSDTQYF
TRBJ1-2	once	TRBV5-5	CASSPGIEGTYGYTF
TRBJ1-2	.	TRBV7-6	CASSPSGHGYTF
TRBJ1-3	.	TRBV11-3	CASSLIWGGNSGNTIYF
TRBJ2-3	once	TRBV7-2	CASSLGSGTEDTQYF
TRBJ2-2	.	TRBV7-9	CASSRTGVTGELFF
TRBJ1-2	.	TRBV7-3	CASSLNGYQGDYTF
TRBJ1-4	.	TRBV2	CASSEERARTLNEKLFF
TRBJ2-2	.	TRBV25-1	CASSEPQSGELFF
TRBJ2-3	once	TRBV7-2	CASRRGGTDTQYF
TRBJ2-7	few	TRBV6-5	CASSNGLSSYEQYF
TRBJ2-3	.	TRBV7-2	CASSLALRTDTQYF
TRBJ2-2	.	TRBV5-1	CASSLEAGLTPGELFF
TRBJ2-3	.	TRBV5-1	CASSPPLGLTDTQYF
TRBJ2-1	.	TRBV18	CASSPPQGVSYNEQFF
TRBJ2-1	.	TRBV5-4	CASRRGTGSNEQFF
TRBJ1-1	once	TRBV7-8	CASRSRGVAAPAEAFF
TRBJ1-4	.	TRBV19	CASSIGTGKNEKLFF
TRBJ2-1	.	TRBV7-2	CASSLQTMYNEQFF
TRBJ1-1	.	TRBV6-5	CASSYRGAGNTEAFF
TRBJ2-7	.	TRBV2	CASTGTSGESEQYF
TRBJ2-7	few	TRBV18	CASSPDTNRGLEQYF
TRBJ2-5	.	TRBV10-3	CAISDFGGGSKETQYF
TRBJ1-2	few	TRBV19	CASSGLNYGYTF
TRBJ1-5	.	TRBV4-2	CASSRDRGGNQPQHF
TRBJ1-4	.	TRBV7-9	CASSPGATNEKLFF
TRBJ2-1	.	TRBV6-5	CASSRGEGGTFF
TRBJ1-4	.	TRBV6-1	CASRGQTLSGEKLFF
TRBJ1-5	.	TRBV12-5	CASGPSGAQPQHF
TRBJ2-2	.	TRBV7-2	CASSPRPLAGGLPGELFF
TRBJ2-1	.	TRBV13	CASSLWGGYNEQFF
TRBJ1-2	.	TRBV11-3	CASSARGGVPNYGYTF